This T cell receptor (beta chain) was profiled in a study of blood T cell repertoires in COVID-19. Looking at the study overall: The United States, Italy and Spain supplied acute and convalescent COVID-19 samples.

Trimming took 5 bases from V and 7 from J, leaving 17 bases between them. The CDR3 runs to 14 residues. Germline loops: CDR1 SGHAT, CDR2 FQNNGV. Authors' analysis steps: Estimates of nucleated cell counts were drawn from the amplification of reference gene primers. Using immunoSEQ multiplex PCR, the repertoire was profiled, and TCRdb retains in-frame clones only, with some absent. Clone size and the V and J calls come from that table; the DNA yielded D and trimming. The data hold 80,000 to 100,000 clones, with about 77% observed a single time. The chain recombines TRBV11-2 with TRBJ1-2; a possible D gene is TRBD1 (6 bases). Sequencing used peripheral blood. This sequence originates from a human donor in a cohort sampled during active COVID-19. The CDR3 spells CASSKNRDLLGYTF. The DNA for the CDR3 is TGTGCCAGCAGCAAAAACAGGGACCTTCTTGGCTACACCTTC.